Shown below are 27 T cell receptor beta chains from a single sample sequenced in a study of human T cells and chemical hapten exposure. Time point reported: healthy volunteer bleed at 2 weeks. From whole blood left unfractionated, total RNA was extracted. TCRdb re-derived calls from the RACE reads in MiXCR, one entry per CDR3 protein. The table shows approximately 90,000 distinct CDR3 sequences, with about 10% occurring only once. The sequenced sample was whole blood. These receptors all stem from a female donor in good health. Some clones in this sample may be carry-over from other donors' samples.

This chain uses TRBV20-1 with TRBJ2-3, with D perhaps TRBD2 (6 bases). Germline CDR1 DFQATT, CDR2 SNEGSKA (reference sequence). The V and J ends lost 6 bases and 6 bases respectively, with 25 bases between them. The CDR3 loop spans 16 amino acids. CDR3 in amino acids: CSANPVGGFDSDTQYF. CDR3 in DNA: TGCAGTGCCAACCCCGTGGGGGGTTTCGATTCGGATACGCAGTATTTT.

V gene TRBV7-2 combines with J gene TRBJ2-6, with D perhaps TRBD1 (6 bases). Trimming removed 0 bases at V and 2 bases at J, with 8 bases between. Germline CDR1 and CDR2: SGHTA and FQGNSA. This CDR3 contains 16 residues. The CDR3 loop reads CASSLAGGAGANVLTF. In DNA form, the CDR3 reads TGTGCCAGCAGCTTAGCTGGGGGCGCTGGGGCCAACGTCCTGACTTTC.

This clonotype was seen repeatedly, ten times or more. The chain joins TRBV28 to TRBJ2-1, with 8 bases aligning to TRBD2. The CDR3 runs to 13 residues. Trimming took 10 bases from V and 6 from J; bases not matched to a gene: 8. Germline V gives CDR1 MDHEN, CDR2 SYDVKM. CDR3 protein: CATTAGTSNEQFF. The CDR3 nucleotides read TGTGCCACCACGGCCGGGACTAGCAATGAGCAGTTCTTC.

This chain links TRBV27 with TRBJ1-2; no definite D call. The V gene's germline CDR1 is MNHEY and CDR2 SMNVEV (reference sequence). This CDR3 contains 13 residues. Trimming stripped 0 bases from V and 3 bases from J, with 5 bases between. The CDR3 DNA follows: TGTGCCAGCAGTTTATCAGGGCACTATGGCTACACCTTC. The encoded protein is CASSLSGHYGYTF.

This clonotype was observed at least ten times. The V and J genes are TRBV5-6 and TRBJ2-3; 10 bases map to TRBD2. The CDR3 consists of 16 residues. With 4 bases clipped from V and 1 base from J, the junction kept 6 bases outside the gene matches. Germline loops: CDR1 SGHDT, CDR2 YYEEEE. The CDR3 sequence: CASSLTLAGRTDTQYF. Here the CDR3 DNA reads TGTGCCAGCAGCCTAACACTAGCGGGACGCACAGATACGCAGTATTTT.

The chain employs TRBV14 and TRBJ1-1; perhaps TRBD1 as D (5 bases). From germline, CDR1 is SGHDN and CDR2 FVKESK. Between the trimmed V and J ends, which lost 5 bases and 6 bases, there was a span of 10 bases. The CDR3 loop spans 12 amino acids. The CDR3 region has the DNA TGTGCCAGCAGCGGCGGGGGGGCTGAAGCTTTCTTT. It encodes CASSGGGAEAFF.

The chain employs TRBV12-3 or TRBV12-4 and TRBJ2-5, with 9 nucleotides matching TRBD1. The CDR3 runs 13 residues. The V gene end was trimmed by 8 bases and the J gene end by 5 bases; junction bases not matched to a gene: 6. DNA for the CDR3: TGTGCCAGCTCACAGGGGGCCGTGGAGACCCAGTACTTC. It is translated as CASSQGAVETQYF.

This chain uses TRBV19 with TRBJ1-5; 8 nucleotides match TRBD1. Germline CDR1 LNHDA, CDR2 SQIVND (reference sequence). J lost 3 bases, V lost 1 base, and 2 bases had no gene match. The CDR3 loop spans 15 amino acids. In nucleotides, the CDR3 is TGTGCCAGTAGTATAGGGGGACAGGCCAATCAGCCCCAGCATTTT. Translated, it gives CASSIGGQANQPQHF.

This clonotype was seen only a few times. The genes are TRBV30 and TRBJ2-1; 8 bases are a match to TRBD2. This CDR3 is built from 16 residues. CDR1 is GTSNPN, CDR2 SVGIG, per germline (reference sequence). Unmatched junction bases numbered 5, after V lost 0 bases and J lost 1 base. CDR3 loop: CAWSVLSGTSYNEQFF. CDR3 bases: TGTGCCTGGAGTGTACTTAGCGGGACGTCCTACAATGAGCAGTTCTTC.

Concerning this clonotype itself: This may arise from a read error, as a much more abundant clone is one base away. The DNA for the CDR3 is TGCAGCATGGCGGATGCCTATGAAAACATTCAGTACTTC. Protein sequence: CSMADAYENIQYF. V and J are TRBV29-1 and TRBJ2-4; D uncertain. Trimming cost V 8 bases and J 5 bases, with 16 bases left between them. The CDR3 contains 13 residues. Germline CDR1 and CDR2: SQVTM and ANQGSEA.

This clonotype was counted only a few times. The chain links TRBV15 to TRBJ1-4; D gene ambiguous. From germline, CDR1 is LNHNV and CDR2 YYDKDF (reference sequence). Trimming cost V 1 base and J 2 bases, with 14 bases left between them. This CDR3 region has 17 residues. CDR3 sequence (DNA): TGTGCCACCAGCAGAGTAACAAGGGAGGCGACTAATGAAAAACTGTTTTTT. Translating it yields CATSRVTREATNEKLFF.

The chain recombines TRBV20-1 with TRBJ2-7; 9 nucleotides align to TRBD1. Germline V CDR1 and CDR2: DFQATT, SNEGSKA (reference sequence). This CDR3 is built from 13 residues. V gave up 4 bases and J gave up 5 bases; unmatched junction bases: 6. The CDR3 here is CSANTDRGDEQYF. CDR3 DNA: TGCAGTGCTAATACGGACAGGGGCGACGAGCAGTACTTC.

On this clonotype itself: A much larger clonotype is one base distant, so this may be a read error. The chain is built from TRBV6-2 or TRBV6-3 and TRBJ2-1; D may be TRBD2 (7 bases). The CDR3 length is 18 residues. The germline V gene encodes CDR1 MNHEY and CDR2 SVGEGT. The CDR3 loop reads CASSYRGAGASGYSEQFF. In nucleotides, the CDR3 is TGTGCCAGCAGTTACCGAGGCGCAGGGGCTAGCGGTTACAGTGAGCAGTTCTTC.

This clonotype was found a few times. J is TRBJ2-5 and V is TRBV28; TRBD1 or TRBD2 may be the D gene (7 bases each). V lost 8 bases, J lost 5 bases, and 18 bases lay in between. CDR1 is MDHEN, CDR2 SYDVKM, per germline. This CDR3 is built from 14 residues. The DNA of the CDR3 is TGTGCCAGCCGTCAACAGGGGCGGGGGGAGACCCAGTACTTC. Amino acids: CASRQQGRGETQYF.

Ten or more counts support this clonotype. CDR3 nucleotides: TGTGCCAGTAGTATGGGCATAGCTAACTATGGCTACACCTTC. The encoded protein is CASSMGIANYGYTF. The V gene is TRBV19, the J gene TRBJ1-2; D is ambiguous. Looked up from germline, CDR1 is LNHDA and CDR2 is SQIVND (reference sequence). The CDR3 consists of 14 residues. The ends were cut back, 3 bases at V and 0 bases at J, with 8 bases in the middle. The full variable domain, with the rest looked up from reference TRBV19 and TRBJ1-2, is DGGITQSPKYLFRKEGQNVTLSCEQNLNHDAMYWYRQDPGQGLRLIYYSQIVNDFQKGDIAEGYSVSREKKESFPLTVTSAQKNPTAFYLCASSMGIANYGYTFGSGTRLTVV.

The chain carries TRBV27 and TRBJ1-5, with a tentative D call TRBD1 (5 bases). V was trimmed by 4 bases and J by 3 bases, leaving 7 bases between them. The CDR3 consists of 13 residues. CDR1 and CDR2 from the germline V gene are MNHEY and SMNVEV (reference sequence). The CDR3 nucleotides are TGTGCCAGCAGTTGGACATCCAATCAGCCCCAGCATTTT. Its protein product is CASSWTSNQPQHF.

This clonotype was observed at least ten times. The chain combines TRBV28 with TRBJ1-2, with D possibly matching TRBD1 (6 bases). This CDR3 spans 13 amino acids. V was trimmed by 4 bases and J by 5 bases, leaving 11 bases between them. CDR1 is MDHEN, CDR2 SYDVKM, per germline. CDR3 amino acids: CASSSPQGYGYTF. The CDR3, as DNA: TGTGCCAGCAGTTCTCCCCAGGGGTATGGCTACACCTTC.

The chain couples TRBV3-1 to TRBJ1-1; D not certain. Trimming took 1 base from V and 4 from J, leaving 10 bases between them. The CDR3 length is 14 residues. Per germline, CDR1 LGHDT and CDR2 YNNKEL (reference sequence). Here the CDR3 DNA reads TGTGCCAGCAGCCAAGCGGGTGCGGGCACTGAAGCTTTCTTT. It encodes CASSQAGAGTEAFF.

In its sample, this clonotype was seen a few times. The J gene is TRBJ1-6, the V gene TRBV2; D is undetermined. V was pared by 10 bases and J by 10 bases, with 17 bases between. The CDR3 covers 13 residues. Germline V gives CDR1 SNHLY, CDR2 FYNNEI. The CDR3 protein is CATLGSVGSPLHF. CDR3 coding DNA: TGTGCCACACTCGGTTCGGTAGGCTCACCCCTCCACTTT.

The V and J genes are TRBV29-1 and TRBJ2-3, with 9 bases lining up with TRBD2. Germline V CDR1 and CDR2: SQVTM, ANQGSEA. The CDR3 is 15 amino acids. V was pared by 6 bases and J by 2 bases, with 9 bases of the junction left unmatched. The CDR3 nucleotides read TGCAGCGTCAGGGCTAGCGGGATACCCACAGATACGCAGTATTTT. This sequence encodes CSVRASGIPTDTQYF.

Many counts were recorded for this clonotype. This rearrangement joins TRBV20-1 to TRBJ2-1, with TRBD2 matching 10 bases. CDR3 size: 16 residues. The junction had 8 bases not matched to a gene; V was cut back by 0 bases and J by 6 bases. Germline-derived CDR1 and CDR2 are DFQATT and SNEGSKA (reference sequence). CDR3 amino acids: CSAREEGTSVFNEQFF. CDR3 in DNA: TGCAGTGCTAGAGAAGAAGGGACTAGCGTATTCAATGAGCAGTTCTTC.

A few counts support this clonotype. This chain uses TRBV19 with TRBJ2-1; D may correspond to TRBD1 or TRBD2 (5 bases each). The CDR3 loop spans 15 amino acids. The germline V and J ends were trimmed by 6 bases and 5 bases, with 17 bases remaining between them. Germline CDR1 is LNHDA and CDR2 is SQIVND (reference sequence). The DNA of the CDR3 is TGTGCCAGTAGAACGACCGGGACGTTGAACAATGAGCAGTTCTTC. Translating it yields CASRTTGTLNNEQFF.

This clonotype was counted at least ten times. This sequence joins TRBV7-8 and TRBJ2-1; 11 nucleotides align to TRBD2. The CDR3 extends over 15 amino acids. Unmatched junction bases numbered 4, after V lost 1 base and J lost 8 bases. CDR1 and CDR2 from the germline V gene are SGHVS and FQNEAQ. This chain's CDR3 is CASSLGLAGTYEQFF. The CDR3 DNA follows: TGTGCCAGCAGCTTAGGACTAGCGGGAACATATGAGCAGTTCTTC. Complete variable domain (other parts from reference TRBV7-8 and TRBJ2-1): GAGVSQSPRYKVAKRGQDVALRCDPISGHVSLFWYQQALGQGPEFLTYFQNEAQLDKSGLPSDRFFAERPEGSVSTLKIQRTQQEDSAVYLCASSLGLAGTYEQFFGPGTRLTVL.

The chain carries TRBV3-1 and TRBJ1-2, with D perhaps TRBD1 (6 bases). Germline-derived CDR1 and CDR2 are LGHDT and YNNKEL (reference sequence). The CDR3 extends over 14 amino acids. Trimming removed 3 bases from V and 2 bases from J, with 10 bases in between. Here the CDR3 reads CASSQRGQNYGYTF. The CDR3 DNA sequence: TGTGCCAGCAGCCAGAGAGGACAGAACTATGGCTACACCTTC.

As regards this clonotype: Being one base from a much bigger clone, this may be a read error. This rearrangement joins TRBV29-1 to TRBJ1-1; possible D gene TRBD1, 6 bases. CDR1 is SQVTM and CDR2 is ANQGSEA in the germline V gene. The CDR3 consists of 13 residues. The CDR3 loop reads CSVENGGQTEAYF. The CDR3 bases are TGCAGCGTGGAAAATGGGGGGCAAACTGAAGCTTACTTT.

This clonotype has a handful of counts. The chain has TRBV12-3 or TRBV12-4 and TRBJ1-2; D is unresolved. V dropped 6 bases and J dropped 8 bases, with 19 bases sitting between them. The length of the CDR3 is 14 residues. For the CDR3, the DNA is TGTGCCAGCAGCCGGACGGCGAGGCCAGAGGGCTACACCTTC. Translation gives CASSRTARPEGYTF.

The V and J genes are TRBV15 and TRBJ2-2, with D possibly being TRBD1 (5 bases). This CDR3 has 17 amino acids. Trimming removed 0 bases from V and 1 base from J, with 12 bases in between. Per the germline V gene, CDR1 is LNHNV and CDR2 is YYDKDF (reference sequence). The chain's CDR3 is CATSRDLSGLNTGELFF. DNA for the CDR3: TGTGCCACCAGCAGAGATCTATCAGGGCTGAACACCGGGGAGCTGTTTTTT.